This T cell receptor beta chain was found in a study of human T cells and chemical hapten exposure. Time point specified: pre-sensitization, week 0. Regarding treatment: therapeutic diphenylcyclopropenone sensitization with weekly scalp DPC. Germline CDR1 reads SQVTM; CDR2 reads ANQGSEA. V shed 5 bases and J 6 bases; nucleotides not matched to a gene: 12. The CDR3 runs to 15 residues. TCRdb re-derived calls from the RACE reads in MiXCR, one entry per CDR3 protein. The table includes 60,000 to 70,000 distinct CDR3 sequences, 9.5% to 13% detected once. Whole-study findings and limits: Relative to controls, expanded TCRs formed significantly more large CDR3 similarity clusters.

Notes on this clonotype: Its antigen is unknown.

V usage is TRBV29-1 and J usage is TRBJ2-2; TRBD1 matches 7 bases. Sequencing used whole blood, obtained in connection with sensitization to the hapten diphenylcyclopropenone (DPC). The receptor was derived from a woman in her forties or fifties with alopecia areata. Some clones in this sample may be carry-over from other donors' samples. CDR3 nucleotide sequence: TGCAGCGTTCTAGCTTCGACAGGGCGAGCCGGGGAGCTGTTTTTT. It codes for CSVLASTGRAGELFF.